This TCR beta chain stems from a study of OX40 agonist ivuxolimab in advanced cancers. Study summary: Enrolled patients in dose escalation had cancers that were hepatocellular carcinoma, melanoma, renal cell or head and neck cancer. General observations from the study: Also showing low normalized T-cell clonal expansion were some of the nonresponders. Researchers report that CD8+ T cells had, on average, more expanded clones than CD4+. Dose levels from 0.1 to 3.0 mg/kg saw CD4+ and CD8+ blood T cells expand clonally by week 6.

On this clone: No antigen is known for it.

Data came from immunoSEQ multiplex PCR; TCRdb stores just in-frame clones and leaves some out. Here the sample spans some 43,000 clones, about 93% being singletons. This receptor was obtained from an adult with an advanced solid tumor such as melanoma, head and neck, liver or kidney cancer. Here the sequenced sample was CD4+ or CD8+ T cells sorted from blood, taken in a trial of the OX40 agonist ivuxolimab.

The CDR3 reads CASSPYGRPVGSYEQYF. CDR3 coding DNA: TGTGCCAGCAGCCCCTACGGCCGGCCCGTAGGATCCTACGAGCAGTACTTC. The chain combines TRBV7-8 with TRBJ2-7, with D unresolved. CDR3 length: 17 residues. The V end lost 5 bases, the J end lost 1 base, and 21 bases lay between the germline ends. Per germline, CDR1 SGHVS and CDR2 FQNEAQ.